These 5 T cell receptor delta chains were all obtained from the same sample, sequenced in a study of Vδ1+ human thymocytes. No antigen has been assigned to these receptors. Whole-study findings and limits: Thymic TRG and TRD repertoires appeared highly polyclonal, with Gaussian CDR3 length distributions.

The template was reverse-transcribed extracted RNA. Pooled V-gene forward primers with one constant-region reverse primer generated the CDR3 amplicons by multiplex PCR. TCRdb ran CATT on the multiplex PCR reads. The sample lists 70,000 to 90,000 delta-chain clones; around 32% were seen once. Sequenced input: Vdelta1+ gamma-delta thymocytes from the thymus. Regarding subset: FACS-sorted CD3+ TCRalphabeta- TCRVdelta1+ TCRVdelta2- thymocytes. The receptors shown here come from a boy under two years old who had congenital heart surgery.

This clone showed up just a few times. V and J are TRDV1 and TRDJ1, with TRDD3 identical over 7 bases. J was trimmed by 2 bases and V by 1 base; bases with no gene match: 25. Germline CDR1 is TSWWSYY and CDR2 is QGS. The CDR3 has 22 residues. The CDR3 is CALGEPLFLYWGPYLSTDKLIF. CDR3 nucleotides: TGTGCTCTTGGGGAACCTCTCTTTCTCTACTGGGGCCCCTACCTCTCAACCGATAAACTCATCTTT.

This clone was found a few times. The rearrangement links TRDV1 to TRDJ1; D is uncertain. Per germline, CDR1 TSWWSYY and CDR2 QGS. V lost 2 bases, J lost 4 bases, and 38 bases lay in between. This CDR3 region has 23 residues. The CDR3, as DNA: TGTGCTCTTGGGGAAGGATTTTCGGGGCCGATGGTGGTTTTTTCTCGGACGTGCGATAAACTCATCTTT. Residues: CALGEGFSGPMVVFSRTCDKLIF.

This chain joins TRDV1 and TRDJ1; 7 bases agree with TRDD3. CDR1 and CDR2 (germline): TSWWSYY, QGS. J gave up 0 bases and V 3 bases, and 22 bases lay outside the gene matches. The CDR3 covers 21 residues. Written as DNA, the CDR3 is TGTGCTCTTGGGGACCACATCCTGGGGGTCGTTACCGAGGCCTACACCGATAAACTCATCTTT. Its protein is CALGDHILGVVTEAYTDKLIF.

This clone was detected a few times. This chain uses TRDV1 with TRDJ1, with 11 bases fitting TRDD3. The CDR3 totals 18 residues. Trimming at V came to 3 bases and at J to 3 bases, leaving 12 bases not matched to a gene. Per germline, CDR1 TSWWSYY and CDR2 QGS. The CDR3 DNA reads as TGTGCTCTTGGGGACAACGGCCACGGTGGGGGATACGCCGATAAACTCATCTTT. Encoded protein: CALGDNGHGGGYADKLIF.

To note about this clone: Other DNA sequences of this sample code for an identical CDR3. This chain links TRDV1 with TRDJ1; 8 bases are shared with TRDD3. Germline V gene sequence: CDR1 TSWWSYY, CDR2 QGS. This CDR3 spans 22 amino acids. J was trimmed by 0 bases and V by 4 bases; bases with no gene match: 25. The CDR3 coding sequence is TGTGCTCTTGGGGCCCATACACGATTCCTCGGGGTTCTGGGGGACCACACCGATAAACTCATCTTT. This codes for CALGAHTRFLGVLGDHTDKLIF.